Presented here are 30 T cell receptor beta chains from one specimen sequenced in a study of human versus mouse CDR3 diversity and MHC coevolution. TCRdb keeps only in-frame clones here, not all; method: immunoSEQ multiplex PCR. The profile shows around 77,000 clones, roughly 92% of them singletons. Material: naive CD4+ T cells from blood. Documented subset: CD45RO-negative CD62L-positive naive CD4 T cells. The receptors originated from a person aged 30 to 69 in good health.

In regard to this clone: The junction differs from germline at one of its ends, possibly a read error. CDR3 in DNA: TGTGCCTGGATGGGGGGGTACCGTTTTGGGTTT. Translating it yields CAWMGGYRFGF. V gene TRBV30 combines with J gene TRBJ1-4; D perhaps matches TRBD1 (5 bases). This CDR3 is built from 11 residues. Germline loops: CDR1 GTSNPN, CDR2 SVGIG (reference sequence). The full variable domain, its missing parts supplied by reference TRBV30 and TRBJ1-4, is SQTIHQWPATLVQPVGSPLSLECTVEGTSNPNLYWYRQAAGRGLQLLFYSVGIGQISSEVPQNLSASRPQDRQFILSSKKLLLSDSGFYLCAWMGGYRFGFGSGTQLSVL.

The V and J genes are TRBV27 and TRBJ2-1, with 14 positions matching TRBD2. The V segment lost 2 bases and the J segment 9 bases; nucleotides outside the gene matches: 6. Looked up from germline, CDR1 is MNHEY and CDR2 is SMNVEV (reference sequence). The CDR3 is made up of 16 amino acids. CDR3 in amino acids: CASSLPTSGGGSEQFF. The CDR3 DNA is TGTGCCAGCAGTTTACCGACTAGCGGGGGGGGATCTGAGCAGTTCTTC.

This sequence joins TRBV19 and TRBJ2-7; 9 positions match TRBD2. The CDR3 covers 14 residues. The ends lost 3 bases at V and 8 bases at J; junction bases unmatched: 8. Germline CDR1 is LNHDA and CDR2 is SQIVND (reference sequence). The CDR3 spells CASSIAGGDLKQYF. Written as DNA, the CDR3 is TGTGCCAGTAGTATTGCGGGAGGGGACCTTAAGCAGTACTTC.

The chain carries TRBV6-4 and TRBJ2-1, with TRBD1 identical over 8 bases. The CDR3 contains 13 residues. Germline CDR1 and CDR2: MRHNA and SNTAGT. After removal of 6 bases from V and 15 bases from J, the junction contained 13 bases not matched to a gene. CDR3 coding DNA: TGTGCCAGCAGCGGACAGGGAACATACCCTCGGTTCTTC. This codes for CASSGQGTYPRFF.

The CDR3 DNA sequence: TGTGCCAGCAGCTCGCGATCAGGGGTTCGGTATGGCTACACCTTC. Translation: CASSSRSGVRYGYTF. This chain connects TRBV5-6 to TRBJ1-2; tentatively, D is TRBD1 (6 bases). The germline CDR1 and CDR2 sequences are SGHDT and YYEEEE. Trimming removed 3 bases at V and 5 bases at J, with 17 bases between. This CDR3 has 15 amino acids.

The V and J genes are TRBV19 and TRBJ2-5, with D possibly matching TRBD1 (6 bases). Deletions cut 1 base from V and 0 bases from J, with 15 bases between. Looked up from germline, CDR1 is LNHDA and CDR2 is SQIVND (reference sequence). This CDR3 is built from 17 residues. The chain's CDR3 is CASSIGAQGGYQETQYF. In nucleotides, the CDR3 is TGTGCCAGTAGTATAGGCGCACAGGGTGGGTACCAAGAGACCCAGTACTTC.

DNA for the CDR3: TGTGCCAGCTCACCACCGGGGGACTTCTCTGGAAACACCATATATTTT. Its translation is CASSPPGDFSGNTIYF. The rearrangement joins TRBV18 to TRBJ1-3; D perhaps matches TRBD1 (5 bases). CDR3 size: 16 residues. Looked up from germline, CDR1 is KGHSH and CDR2 is LQKENI. Trimming took off 0 bases at V and 0 bases at J, with 9 bases between the two ends. Using reference TRBV18 and TRBJ1-3 for the parts outside the CDR3, the full variable domain is NAGVMQNPRHLVRRRGQEARLRCSPMKGHSHVYWYRQLPEEGLKFMVYLQKENIIDESGMPKERFSAEFPKEGPSILRIQQVVRGDSAAYFCASSPPGDFSGNTIYFGEGSWLTVV.

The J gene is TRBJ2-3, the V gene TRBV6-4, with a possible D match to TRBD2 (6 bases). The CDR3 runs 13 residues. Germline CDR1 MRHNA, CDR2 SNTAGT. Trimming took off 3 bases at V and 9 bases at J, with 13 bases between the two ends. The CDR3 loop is CASSEQEEGTQYF. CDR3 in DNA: TGTGCCAGCAGTGAGCAAGAGGAGGGGACGCAGTATTTT.

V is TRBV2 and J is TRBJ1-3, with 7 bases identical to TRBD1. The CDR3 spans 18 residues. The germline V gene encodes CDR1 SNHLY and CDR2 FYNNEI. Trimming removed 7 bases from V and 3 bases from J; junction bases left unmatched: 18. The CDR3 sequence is CASKPDRVFFAFGNTIYF. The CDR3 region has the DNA TGTGCCAGCAAACCCGACAGGGTATTTTTTGCCTTTGGAAACACCATATATTTT.

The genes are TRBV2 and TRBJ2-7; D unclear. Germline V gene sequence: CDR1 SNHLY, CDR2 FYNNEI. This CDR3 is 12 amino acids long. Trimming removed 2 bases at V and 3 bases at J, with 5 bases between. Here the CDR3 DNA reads TGTGCCAGCAGTGAATCCTTCTACGAGCAGTACTTC. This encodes CASSESFYEQYF.

The CDR3 is CASSLGLADYNEQFF. As DNA, the CDR3 is TGTGCCAGCAGCTTAGGGCTAGCGGATTACAATGAGCAGTTCTTC. This chain connects TRBV7-6 to TRBJ2-1; TRBD2 agrees at 7 bases. The V gene end was trimmed by 1 base and the J gene end by 4 bases; junction bases not matched to a gene: 4. Germline-derived CDR1 and CDR2 are SGHVS and FNYEAQ. This CDR3 has 15 amino acids.

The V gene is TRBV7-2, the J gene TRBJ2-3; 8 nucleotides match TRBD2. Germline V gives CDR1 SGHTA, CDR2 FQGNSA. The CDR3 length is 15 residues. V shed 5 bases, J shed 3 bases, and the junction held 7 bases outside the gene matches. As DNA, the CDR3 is TGTGCCAGCAGCCGAGCGGGAGTTAAAACAGATACGCAGTATTTT. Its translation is CASSRAGVKTDTQYF. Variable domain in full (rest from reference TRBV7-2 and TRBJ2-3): GAGVSQSPSNKVTEKGKDVELRCDPISGHTALYWYRQSLGQGLEFLIYFQGNSAPDKSGLPSDRFSAERTGGSVSTLTIQRTQQEDSAVYLCASSRAGVKTDTQYFGPGTRLTVL.

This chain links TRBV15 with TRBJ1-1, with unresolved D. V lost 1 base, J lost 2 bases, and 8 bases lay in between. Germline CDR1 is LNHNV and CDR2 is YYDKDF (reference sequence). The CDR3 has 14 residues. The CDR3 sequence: CATSRVAVNTEAFF. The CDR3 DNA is TGTGCCACCAGCAGAGTGGCGGTTAACACTGAAGCTTTCTTT.

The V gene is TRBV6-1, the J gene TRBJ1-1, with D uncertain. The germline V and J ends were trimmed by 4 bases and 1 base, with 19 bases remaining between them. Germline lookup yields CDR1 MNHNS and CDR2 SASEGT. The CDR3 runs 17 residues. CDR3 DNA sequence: TGTGCCAGCAGTGGGGCACCAGGTCAACGGGGGAACACTGAAGCTTTCTTT. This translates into CASSGAPGQRGNTEAFF.

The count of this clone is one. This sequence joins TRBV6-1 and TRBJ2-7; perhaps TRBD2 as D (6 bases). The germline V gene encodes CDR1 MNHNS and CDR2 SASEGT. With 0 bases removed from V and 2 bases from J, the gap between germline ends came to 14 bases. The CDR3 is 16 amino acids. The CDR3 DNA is TGTGCCAGCAGTGAAGCTGGTAGCGGCCTCCCCTACGAGCAGTACTTC. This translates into CASSEAGSGLPYEQYF.

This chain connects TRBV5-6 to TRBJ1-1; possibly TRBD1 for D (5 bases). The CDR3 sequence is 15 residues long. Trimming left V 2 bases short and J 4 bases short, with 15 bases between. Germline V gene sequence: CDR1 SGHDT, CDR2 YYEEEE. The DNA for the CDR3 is TGTGCCAGCAGCTTCTTAGGAGGGGTAGGCACTGAAGCTTTCTTT. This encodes CASSFLGGVGTEAFF.

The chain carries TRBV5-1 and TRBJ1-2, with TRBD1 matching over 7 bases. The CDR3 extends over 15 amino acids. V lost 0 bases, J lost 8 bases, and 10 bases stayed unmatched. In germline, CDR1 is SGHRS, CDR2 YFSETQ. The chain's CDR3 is CASSLAGRQGNGYTF. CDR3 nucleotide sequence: TGCGCCAGCAGCTTGGCAGGACGACAGGGAAACGGCTACACCTTC.

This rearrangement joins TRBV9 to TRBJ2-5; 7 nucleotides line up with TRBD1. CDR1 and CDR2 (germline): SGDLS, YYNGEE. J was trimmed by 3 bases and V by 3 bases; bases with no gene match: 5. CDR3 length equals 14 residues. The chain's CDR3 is CASSATGTEETQYF. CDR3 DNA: TGTGCCAGCAGCGCAACCGGGACAGAAGAGACCCAGTACTTC.

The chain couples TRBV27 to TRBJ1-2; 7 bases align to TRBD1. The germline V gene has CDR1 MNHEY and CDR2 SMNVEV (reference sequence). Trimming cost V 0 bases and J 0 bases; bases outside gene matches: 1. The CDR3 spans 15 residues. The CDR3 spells CASSLSGTANYGYTF. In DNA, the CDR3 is TGTGCCAGCAGTTTATCGGGGACAGCTAACTATGGCTACACCTTC.

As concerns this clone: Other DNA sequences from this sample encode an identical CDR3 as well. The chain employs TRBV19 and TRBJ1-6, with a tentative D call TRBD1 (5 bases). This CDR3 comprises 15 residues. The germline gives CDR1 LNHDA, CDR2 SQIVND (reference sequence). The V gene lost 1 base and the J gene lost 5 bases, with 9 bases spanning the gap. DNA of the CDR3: TGTGCCAGTAGTATAGTAACAGGAGATAATTCACCCCTCCACTTT. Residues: CASSIVTGDNSPLHF.

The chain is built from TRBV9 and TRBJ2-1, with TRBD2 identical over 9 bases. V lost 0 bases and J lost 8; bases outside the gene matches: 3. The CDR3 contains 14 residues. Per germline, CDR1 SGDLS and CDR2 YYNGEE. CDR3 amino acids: CASSVGQRGDEQFF. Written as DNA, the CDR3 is TGTGCCAGCAGCGTAGGACAGCGGGGGGATGAGCAGTTCTTC. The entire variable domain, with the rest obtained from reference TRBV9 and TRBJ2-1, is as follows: DSGVTQTPKHLITATGQRVTLRCSPRSGDLSVYWYQQSLDQGLQFLIQYYNGEERAKGNILERFSAQQFPDLHSELNLSSLELGDSALYFCASSVGQRGDEQFFGPGTRLTVL.

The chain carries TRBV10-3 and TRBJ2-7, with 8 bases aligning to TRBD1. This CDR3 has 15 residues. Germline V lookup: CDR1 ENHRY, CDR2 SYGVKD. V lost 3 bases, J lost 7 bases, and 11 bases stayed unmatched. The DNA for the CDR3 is TGTGCCATCAGTGAATGGACAGGGATTCCGAGAGAGCAGTACTTC. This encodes CAISEWTGIPREQYF.

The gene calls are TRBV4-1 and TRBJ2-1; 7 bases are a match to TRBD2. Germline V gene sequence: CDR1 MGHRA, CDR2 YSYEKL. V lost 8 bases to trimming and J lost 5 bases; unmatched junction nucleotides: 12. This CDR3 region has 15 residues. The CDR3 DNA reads TGCGCCAGCCGAGACAGCGCGGGAGTTAACAATGAGCAGTTCTTC. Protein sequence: CASRDSAGVNNEQFF.

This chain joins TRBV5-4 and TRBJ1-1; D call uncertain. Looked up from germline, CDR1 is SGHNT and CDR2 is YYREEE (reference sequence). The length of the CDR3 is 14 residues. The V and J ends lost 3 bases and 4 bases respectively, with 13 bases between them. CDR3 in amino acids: CASSSDTGSTEAFF. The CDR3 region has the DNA TGTGCCAGCAGCTCCGACACTGGATCCACTGAAGCTTTCTTT.

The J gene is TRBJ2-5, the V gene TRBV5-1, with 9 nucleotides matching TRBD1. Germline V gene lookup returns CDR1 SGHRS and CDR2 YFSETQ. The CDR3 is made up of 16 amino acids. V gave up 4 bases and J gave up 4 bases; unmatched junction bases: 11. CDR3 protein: CASSKLGQGRGETQYF. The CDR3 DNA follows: TGCGCCAGCAGCAAGTTGGGACAGGGAAGAGGAGAGACCCAGTACTTC.

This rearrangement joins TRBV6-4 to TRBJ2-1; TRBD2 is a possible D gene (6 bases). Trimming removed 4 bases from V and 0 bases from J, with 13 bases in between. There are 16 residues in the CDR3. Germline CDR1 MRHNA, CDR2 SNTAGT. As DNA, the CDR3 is TGTGCCAGCAGTGGGAGACGGGGGAGCTCCTACAATGAGCAGTTCTTC. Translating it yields CASSGRRGSSYNEQFF.

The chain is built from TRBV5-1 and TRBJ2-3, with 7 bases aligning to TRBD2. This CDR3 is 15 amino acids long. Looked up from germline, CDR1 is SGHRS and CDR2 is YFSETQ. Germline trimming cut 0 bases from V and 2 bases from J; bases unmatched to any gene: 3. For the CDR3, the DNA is TGCGCCAGCAGCTTGGAAGGACTAGTCACAGATACGCAGTATTTT. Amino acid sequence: CASSLEGLVTDTQYF.

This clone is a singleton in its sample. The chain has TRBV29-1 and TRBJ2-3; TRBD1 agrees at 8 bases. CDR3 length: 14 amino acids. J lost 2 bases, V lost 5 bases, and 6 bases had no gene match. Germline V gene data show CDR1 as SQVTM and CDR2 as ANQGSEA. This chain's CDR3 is CSVTRTGNTDTQYF. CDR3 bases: TGCAGCGTTACTAGGACAGGGAACACAGATACGCAGTATTTT.

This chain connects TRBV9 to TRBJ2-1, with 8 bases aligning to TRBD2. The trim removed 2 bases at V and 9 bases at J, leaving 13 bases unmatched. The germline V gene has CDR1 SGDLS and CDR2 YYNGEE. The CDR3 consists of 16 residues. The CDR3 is CASSVGGGTFALEQFF. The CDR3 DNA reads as TGTGCCAGCAGCGTCGGGGGGGGGACATTCGCTCTTGAGCAGTTCTTC.

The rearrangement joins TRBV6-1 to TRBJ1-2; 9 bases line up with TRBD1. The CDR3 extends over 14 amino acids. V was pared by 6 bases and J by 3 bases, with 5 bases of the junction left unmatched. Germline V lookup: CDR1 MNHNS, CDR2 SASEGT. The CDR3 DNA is TGTGCCAGCAGACCGGGACAGGGAGACTATGGCTACACCTTC. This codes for CASRPGQGDYGYTF.